This T cell receptor beta chain was captured in a study of CD8 T cells in Susac syndrome. Random hexamers were used to reverse transcribe about 0.5 to 1 ug of RNA. TCRdb ran MiXCR on the immunoSEQ multiplex PCR reads and lists one entry per CDR3 protein. This table has some 120,000 distinct CDR3 sequences, around 91% appearing once. The CDR3 extends over 15 amino acids. V shed 4 bases, J shed 2 bases, and the junction held 3 bases outside the gene matches. CDR1 is SGHVS and CDR2 is FNYEAQ in the germline V gene. J is TRBJ2-3 and V is TRBV7-6; 10 positions agree with TRBD2. This clonotype was sampled from a human donor with multiple sclerosis. The sample taken for sequencing was CD8+ T cells from PBMCs. CDR3 amino acids: CASSSSGSPTDTQYF. DNA for the CDR3: TGTGCCAGCAGCTCTAGCGGGAGCCCCACAGATACGCAGTATTTT. Full variable domain (outside the CDR3, taken from reference TRBV7-6 and TRBJ2-3): GAGVSQSPRYKVTKRGQDVALRCDPISGHVSLYWYRQALGQGPEFLTYFNYEAQQDKSGLPNDRFSAERPEGSISTLTIQRTEQRDSAMYRCASSSSGSPTDTQYFGPGTRLTVL.